This is a list of T cell receptor beta chains from one sample in a study of blood T cell repertoires in COVID-19. TCRdb's table, derived via immunoSEQ multiplex PCR, lists solely in-frame clones and lacks some. The sample lists 70,000 or so clones; more than 75% were seen once. The sequenced sample was peripheral blood. The receptors were sampled from a human donor in a cohort sampled during active COVID-19. Both conserved end residues are part of each CDR3. The D gene is left open where the match is weak. Clone size is not always given. Where it is, it says once, few, many or a class for expanded clones.

v_call	j_call	d_call	clone_size	cdr3_nt	cdr3_aa
TRBV14	TRBJ2-7	NA	NA	TGTGCCAGTGGAACTGAGGACGAGCAGTACTTC	CASGTEDEQYF
TRBV7-9	TRBJ2-2	TRBD1	once	TGTGCCAGCAGCCCGGGACAGTTTTTGGGGGAGCTGTTTTTT	CASSPGQFLGELFF
TRBV12-5	TRBJ1-3	NA	NA	TGTGCTAGTGCGTCACTTGGAAACACCATATATTTT	CASASLGNTIYF
TRBV18	TRBJ1-1	TRBD1	few	TGTGCCAGCTCACCACCCGGCAGGGGGAGGATGAACACTGAAGCTTTCTTT	CASSPPGRGRMNTEAFF
TRBV5-6	TRBJ2-7	NA	NA	TGTGCCAGCAGCAGCGCGGCAGAATATTTCTTAGGCGAGCAGTACTTC	CASSSAAEYFLGEQYF
TRBV5-4	TRBJ2-5	TRBD2	NA	TGTGCCAGCAGCTTGCGAACGGGGGGGCGAGAGACCCAGTACTTC	CASSLRTGGRETQYF
TRBV5-6	TRBJ1-1	NA	once	TGTGCCAGCAGCCTAGTCCGCTCGGGGGGCACTGAAGCTTTCTTT	CASSLVRSGGTEAFF
TRBV9	TRBJ1-6	NA	NA	TGTGCCAGCAGCTCGGGGGTTGGGGATTCACCCCTCCACTTT	CASSSGVGDSPLHF
TRBV30	TRBJ1-3	NA	NA	TGTGCCTGGGCCACAGGGATTTCTGGAAACACCATATATTTT	CAWATGISGNTIYF
TRBV19	TRBJ1-4	TRBD1	once	TGTGCCAGTAGTACAAGGACAGGAAACTATGAAAAACTGTTTTTT	CASSTRTGNYEKLFF